Listed below are T cell receptor beta chains from one sample, sequenced in a study of brain T cells in children with intractable seizures. Sequenced by immunoSEQ multiplex PCR; TCRdb stores in-frame clones only, minus some. The table records tens of thousands of clones, over 75% of them present only once. The sample here was peripheral blood, taken at surgery. The receptors stem from a girl aged 2 to 9 with tuberous sclerosis and intractable seizures. CDR3s include the opening cysteine and the closing phenylalanine or tryptophan. Fields, in order: D gene, clone size, V gene, J gene, CDR3 DNA, CDR3 protein. D genes are given only for firm matches. The size field is filled for only some rows; it gives once, few, many or a size class.

>-|-|TRBV9|TRBJ2-1
TGTGCCAGCAGCGTCGGTGGGGTAAATGAGCAGTTCTTC
CASSVGGVNEQFF
>-|once|TRBV7-3|TRBJ2-1
TGTGCCAGCAGCTTCCCACGCCGGACGCAGGGGCTTTGGGCTTACTACAATGAGCAGTTCTTC
CASSFPRRTQGLWAYYNEQFF
>-|-|TRBV9|TRBJ2-2
TGTGCCAGCAGCCCCGCGAGGGGAAACACCGGGGAGCTGTTTTTT
CASSPARGNTGELFF
>-|-|TRBV10-2|TRBJ1-4
TGCGCCAGCACTCTTTTGGGGGCGATCATAGAAAAACTGTTTTTT
CASTLLGAIIEKLFF
>-|-|TRBV7-9|TRBJ2-5
TGTGCCAGCAGCTTTTCGGCGCTAGTGGGAAGTCTGTACCAAGAGACCCAGTACTTC
CASSFSALVGSLYQETQYF
>-|-|TRBV7-2|TRBJ1-5
TGTGCCAGCAGCTTAGTAGGGAATGGTCAGCCCCAGCATTTT
CASSLVGNGQPQHF
>-|-|TRBV10-3|TRBJ1-2
TGTGCCATCAGTGAGTCGGGGGGAGGTGGCTACACCTTC
CAISESGGGGYTF
>TRBD1|-|TRBV3-1/TRBV3-2|TRBJ1-5
TGTGCCAGCAGCCAAGATTGGTCTGGGACAGTGGGGCAGCCCCAGCATTTT
CASSQDWSGTVGQPQHF
>-|-|TRBV13|TRBJ2-3
TGTGCCAGCAGCTTGGCCGGGACCGCGGGTACAGATACGCAGTATTTT
CASSLAGTAGTDTQYF
>-|-|TRBV4-2|TRBJ2-1
TGTGCCAGCAGCCCGTATTTAGGGGCCTACAATGAGCAGTTCTTC
CASSPYLGAYNEQFF
>TRBD1|-|TRBV5-4|TRBJ1-2
TGTGCCAGCAGCTCCTCCCCGACAGGGGACTATGGCTACACCTTC
CASSSSPTGDYGYTF
>-|-|TRBV5-6|TRBJ1-2
TGTGCCAGCAGCAAGGGACGGGACTATGGCTACACCTTC
CASSKGRDYGYTF
>TRBD1|-|TRBV5-1|TRBJ1-1
TGCGCCAGCAGCTTACCGGGACAGGGGTGGAACACTGAAGCTTTCTTT
CASSLPGQGWNTEAFF
>-|-|TRBV6-5|TRBJ1-5
TGTGCCAGCAAAGGCCAGTTTGGTGAGGATCAGCCCCAGCATTTT
CASKGQFGEDQPQHF
>TRBD2|-|TRBV24-1|TRBJ2-5
TGTGCCACCAGTGATTTTAGCGGGGGGTCCTCTGGGACCCAGTACTTC
CATSDFSGGSSGTQYF
>-|-|TRBV19|TRBJ1-4
TGTGCCAGTGCCCTGGGCGGCAGGGTTAATGAAAAACTGTTTTTT
CASALGGRVNEKLFF
>-|once|TRBV11-3|TRBJ2-1
TGTGCCAGCAGCCCGGACGGTGACAATGAGCAGTTCTTC
CASSPDGDNEQFF
>-|-|TRBV6-5|TRBJ2-6
TGTGCCACTAGATGGGACTCTGGGGCCAACGTCCTGACTTTC
CATRWDSGANVLTF
>-|-|TRBV20-1|TRBJ2-5
TGCAGTGCTAATTATCTTGAGACCCAGTACTTC
CSANYLETQYF
>-|-|TRBV5-6|TRBJ1-1
TGTGCCAGCAGCTTCCCCCACACTGAAGCTTTCTTT
CASSFPHTEAFF
>TRBD2|-|TRBV19|TRBJ2-4
TGTGCCAGTAGTATGTACCTAGCGGGGGGGCTGAGAGACATTCAGTACTTC
CASSMYLAGGLRDIQYF
>-|-|TRBV19|TRBJ1-2
TGTGCCAGTAGTATTTCCCCCTTAGGGGGTGGCTACACCTTC
CASSISPLGGGYTF
>-|-|TRBV5-6|TRBJ2-3
TGTGCCAGCAGCTATACTACCAGCACAGATACGCAGTATTTT
CASSYTTSTDTQYF
>TRBD1|-|TRBV5-1|TRBJ2-3
TGCGCCAGCACTCTCACCTCCGGACAGGTTAGCACAGATACGCAGTATTTT
CASTLTSGQVSTDTQYF
>TRBD2|-|TRBV5-4|TRBJ2-7
TGTGCCAGCAGCGGGGGGGTAACCTACGAGCAGTACTTC
CASSGGVTYEQYF
>TRBD2|-|TRBV7-9|TRBJ2-1
TGTGCCAGCAGACGATCGGGGGGATATTACAATGAGCAGTTCTTC
CASRRSGGYYNEQFF
>TRBD2|-|TRBV5-4|TRBJ2-1
TGTGCCAGCAGCGCGGGACTAGCGGGGGGGCGAAATGAGCAGTTCTTC
CASSAGLAGGRNEQFF
>-|-|TRBV15|TRBJ2-1
TGTGCCACCAGCAGAGCTGTGGATGAGCAGTTCTTC
CATSRAVDEQFF
>TRBD2|-|TRBV27|TRBJ2-3
TGTGCCAGCAGTTGGAAAGCCGGGACTAGCGGGGGACAAGTCACAGATACGCAGTATTTT
CASSWKAGTSGGQVTDTQYF
>-|-|TRBV27|TRBJ2-1
TGTGCCAGCAGTTTGGGGGGAACGAACAATGAGCAGTTCTTC
CASSLGGTNNEQFF
>-|-|TRBV5-1|TRBJ2-5
TGCGCCAGCAGCTCGTTTGGGGGCCAAGAGACCCAGTACTTC
CASSSFGGQETQYF
>-|-|TRBV29-1|TRBJ2-1
TGCAGCCTACGCCACTTTACCTCCTACAATGAGCAGTTCTTC
CSLRHFTSYNEQFF
>-|-|TRBV4-1|TRBJ1-2
TGCGCCAGCAGCCAAGATTGGGGCTTCTATGGCTACACCTTC
CASSQDWGFYGYTF
>TRBD2|-|TRBV3-1/TRBV3-2|TRBJ2-1
TGTGCCAGCAGCTTTCGGGGGGGCAGGGCGAATGAGCAGTTCTTC
CASSFRGGRANEQFF
>TRBD1|-|TRBV2|TRBJ1-4
TGTGCCAGCATTGACAGGGGGCCGGGAGAAAAACTGTTTTTT
CASIDRGPGEKLFF
>-|-|TRBV4-1|TRBJ2-3
TGCGCCAGCAGCCAGAGGGCCCGGTCCGGGGGCACAGATACGCAGTATTTT
CASSQRARSGGTDTQYF
>-|-|TRBV11-2|TRBJ2-3
TGTGCCAGCAGCCCCCCGGTTCGAGATACGCAGTATTTT
CASSPPVRDTQYF
>TRBD2|once|TRBV5-1|TRBJ2-3
TGCGCCAGCACCTCCTCTTTGCCGGGGGGAGCTAGCACAGATACGCAGTATTTT
CASTSSLPGGASTDTQYF
>-|once|TRBV6-5|TRBJ1-2
TGTGCCAGCAGTTACTATCGGACCCGGGAGGGCGGCTACACCTTC
CASSYYRTREGGYTF
>TRBD1|-|TRBV3-1/TRBV3-2|TRBJ1-2
TGTGCCAGCAGCCCGGGACAGGGAGGCTACACCTTC
CASSPGQGGYTF
>-|-|TRBV30|TRBJ1-6
TGTGCCTGGAGTGTAGGGGAGACCTATAATTCACCCCTCCACTTT
CAWSVGETYNSPLHF
>TRBD1|-|TRBV5-1|TRBJ2-5
TGCGCCAGCAGCCCGACAGGGCTCATGTTCGAGGAGACCCAGTACTTC
CASSPTGLMFEETQYF
>-|-|TRBV19|TRBJ1-6
TGTGCCAGTAGGCCGACCGGCTTCGATAATTCACCCCTCCACTTT
CASRPTGFDNSPLHF
>-|-|TRBV12-3/TRBV12-4|TRBJ1-2
TGTGCCAGCAGTACAGGATGGAGGTATGGCTACACCTTC
CASSTGWRYGYTF
>-|-|TRBV14|TRBJ2-3
TGTGCCAGCACCAAGATAGGCGCAGATACGCAGTATTTT
CASTKIGADTQYF